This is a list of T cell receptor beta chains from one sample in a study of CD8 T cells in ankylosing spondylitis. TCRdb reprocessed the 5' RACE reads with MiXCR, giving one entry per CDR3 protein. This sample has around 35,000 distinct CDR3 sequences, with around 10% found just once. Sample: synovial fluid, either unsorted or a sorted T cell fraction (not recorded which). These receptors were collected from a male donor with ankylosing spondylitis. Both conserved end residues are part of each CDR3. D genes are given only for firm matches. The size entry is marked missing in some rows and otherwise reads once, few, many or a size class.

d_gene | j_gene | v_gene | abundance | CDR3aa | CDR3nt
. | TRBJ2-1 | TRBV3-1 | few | CASSQRANNEQFF | TGTGCCAGCAGCCAACGGGCCAACAATGAGCAGTTCTTC
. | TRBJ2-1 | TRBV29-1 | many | CSVGASYNEQFF | TGCAGCGTTGGGGCGTCCTACAATGAGCAGTTCTTC
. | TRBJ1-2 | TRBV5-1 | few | CASSLVAANYGYTF | TGCGCCAGCAGCTTGGTTGCAGCCAACTATGGCTACACCTTC
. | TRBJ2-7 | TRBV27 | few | CAIEGPLSSYEQYF | TGTGCCATCGAGGGACCTCTTAGCTCCTACGAGCAGTACTTC
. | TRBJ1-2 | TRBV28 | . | CASSLDTGIQWGYTF | TGTGCCAGCAGTTTAGACACAGGGATTCAATGGGGCTACACCTTC
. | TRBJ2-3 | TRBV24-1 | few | CATSEPEGGGADTQYF | TGTGCCACCAGTGAACCGGAGGGTGGTGGGGCAGATACGCAGTATTTT
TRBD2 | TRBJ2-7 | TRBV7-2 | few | CASSFAGTSVSYEQYF | TGTGCCAGCAGCTTTGCCGGGACTAGCGTATCCTACGAGCAGTACTTC
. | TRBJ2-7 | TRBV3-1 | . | CASSHPGTRANEQYF | TGTGCCAGCAGCCATCCCGGGACGAGGGCCAACGAGCAGTACTTC
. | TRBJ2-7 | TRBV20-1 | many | CSARLRASEQYF | TGCAGTGCTAGGTTGAGGGCTTCCGAGCAGTACTTC
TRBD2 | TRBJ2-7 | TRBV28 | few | CASSGRTSGIHEQYF | TGTGCCAGCAGTGGCCGGACTAGCGGGATACACGAGCAGTACTTC
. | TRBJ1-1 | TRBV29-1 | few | CSARDGGNTEAFF | TGCAGCGCTAGGGACGGGGGAAACACTGAAGCTTTCTTT
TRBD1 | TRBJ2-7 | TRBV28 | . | CASSLPQGAGEQYF | TGTGCCAGCAGTTTACCCCAGGGGGCAGGTGAGCAGTACTTC
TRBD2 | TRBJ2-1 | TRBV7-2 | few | CASRAGVYNEQFF | TGTGCCAGTAGAGCGGGAGTCTACAATGAGCAGTTCTTC
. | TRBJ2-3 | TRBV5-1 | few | CASSLNGGDTQYF | TGCGCCAGCAGCTTAAATGGCGGAGATACGCAGTATTTT
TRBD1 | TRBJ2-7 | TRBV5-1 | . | CASSLTGSEQYF | TGCGCCAGCAGCCTGACAGGGTCCGAGCAGTACTTC
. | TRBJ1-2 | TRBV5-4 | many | CASSLDPGPGYGYTF | TGTGCCAGCAGTCTTGACCCGGGCCCAGGCTATGGCTACACCTTC
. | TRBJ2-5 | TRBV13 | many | CASSLREFQETQYF | TGTGCCAGCAGCTTACGGGAGTTCCAAGAGACCCAGTACTTC
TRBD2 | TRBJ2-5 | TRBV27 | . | CASSLAGGLVETQYF | TGTGCCAGCAGTTTAGCGGGAGGGTTAGTAGAGACCCAGTACTTC
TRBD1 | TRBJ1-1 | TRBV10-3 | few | CAISGQGRGAEAFF | TGTGCCATCAGTGGACAGGGGAGGGGCGCTGAAGCTTTCTTT
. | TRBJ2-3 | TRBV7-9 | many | CASSTPQADTQYF | TGTGCCAGCAGCACCCCACAGGCGGATACGCAGTATTTT
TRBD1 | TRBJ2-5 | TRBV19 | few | CASSIIDFRGETQYF | TGTGCCAGTAGTATAATTGACTTCAGGGGGGAGACCCAGTACTTC
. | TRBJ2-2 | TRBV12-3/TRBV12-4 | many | CASRTGLGELFF | TGTGCCAGCAGAACAGGGTTAGGGGAGCTGTTTTTT
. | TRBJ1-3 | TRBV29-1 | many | CGSRTDSGNTIYF | TGCGGGAGTAGGACAGACTCTGGAAACACCATATATTTT
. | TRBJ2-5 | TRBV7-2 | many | CASSSAMGRQETQYF | TGTGCCAGCAGCTCAGCTATGGGGAGGCAAGAGACCCAGTACTTC
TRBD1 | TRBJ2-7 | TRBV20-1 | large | CSATGQGYEQYF | TGCAGTGCAACGGGACAGGGCTACGAGCAGTACTTC
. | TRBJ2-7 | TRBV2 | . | CASSVGYEQYF | TGTGCCAGCAGTGTTGGGTACGAGCAGTACTTC
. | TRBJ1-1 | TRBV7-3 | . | CASSATGSVTEAFF | TGTGCCAGCAGCGCCACAGGGTCGGTCACTGAAGCTTTCTTT
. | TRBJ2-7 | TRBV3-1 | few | CASSQEGQGGNRYF | TGTGCCAGCAGCCAAGAGGGGCAGGGCGGGAATCGGTACTTC
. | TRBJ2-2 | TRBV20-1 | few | CSARDMTRAGELFF | TGCAGTGCTAGAGACATGACTAGAGCTGGGGAGCTGTTTTTT
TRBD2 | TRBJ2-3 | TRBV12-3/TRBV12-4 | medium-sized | CASSLAQTGGTSSTDTQYF | TGTGCCAGCAGTTTAGCGCAGACGGGAGGCACTTCTAGCACAGATACGCAGTATTTT
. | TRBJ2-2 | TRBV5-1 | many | CASSPNPTDTLRTGELFF | TGCGCCAGCAGCCCTAACCCGACGGATACCCTTCGGACCGGGGAGCTGTTTTTT
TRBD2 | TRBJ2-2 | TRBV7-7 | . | CASSLAGAGELFF | TGTGCTAGCAGCTTAGCGGGCGCCGGGGAGCTGTTTTTT
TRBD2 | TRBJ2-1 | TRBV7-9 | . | CASSRPGGEFNEQFF | TGTGCCAGCAGCCGTCCGGGAGGGGAATTCAATGAGCAGTTCTTC
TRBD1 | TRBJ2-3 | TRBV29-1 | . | CSVTRTGRKDTQYF | TGCAGCGTCACAAGGACAGGGCGTAAAGATACGCAGTATTTT
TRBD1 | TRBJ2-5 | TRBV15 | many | CATSRDRGLKETQYF | TGTGCCACCAGCAGGGACAGGGGCCTCAAAGAGACCCAGTACTTC
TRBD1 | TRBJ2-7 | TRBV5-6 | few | CASSQGVSYEQYF | TGTGCCAGCAGCCAGGGGGTGTCCTACGAGCAGTACTTC
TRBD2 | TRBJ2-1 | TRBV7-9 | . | CASSAPTSEYNEQFF | TGTGCCAGCAGCGCGCCAACTAGCGAGTACAATGAGCAGTTCTTC
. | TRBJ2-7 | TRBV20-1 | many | CSASLALYEQYF | TGCAGTGCTAGCCTAGCTCTGTACGAGCAGTACTTC
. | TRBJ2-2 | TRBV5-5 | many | CASSLFPEDVTGELFF | TGTGCCAGCAGTCTATTTCCGGAGGACGTAACCGGGGAGCTGTTTTTT
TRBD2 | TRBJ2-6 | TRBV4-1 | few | CASSRSSGIVPGANVLTF | TGCGCCAGCAGCCGGTCTAGCGGGATAGTGCCAGGGGCCAACGTCCTGACTTTC
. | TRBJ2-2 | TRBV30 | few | CAWSGQEFGELFF | TGTGCCTGGAGTGGACAGGAGTTCGGGGAGCTGTTTTTT
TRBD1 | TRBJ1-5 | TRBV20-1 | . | CSAGTGGEGNQPQHF | TGCAGTGCTGGGACAGGGGGCGAGGGCAATCAGCCCCAGCATTTT
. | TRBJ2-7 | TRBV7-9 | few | CASSSRTREQYF | TGTGCCAGCAGCTCCCGGACGCGAGAGCAGTACTTC
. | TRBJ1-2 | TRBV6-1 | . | CASRPSVGGDAYGYTF | TGTGCCAGCAGACCCTCCGTTGGGGGGGACGCGTATGGCTACACCTTC
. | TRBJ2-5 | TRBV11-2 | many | CASSKPLSDTEDQETQYF | TGTGCCAGCAGCAAGCCCCTTTCGGACACCGAAGACCAAGAGACCCAGTACTTC
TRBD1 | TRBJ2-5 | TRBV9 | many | CASSAGAGGQETQYF | TGTGCCAGCAGCGCCGGGGCAGGGGGCCAAGAGACCCAGTACTTC
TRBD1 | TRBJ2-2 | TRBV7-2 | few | CASRHYPRDRDTGELFF | TGTGCCAGCAGGCACTACCCCCGGGACAGGGACACCGGGGAGCTGTTTTTT
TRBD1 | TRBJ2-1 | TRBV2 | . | CASSAPTGETYNEQFF | TGTGCCAGCAGTGCCCCCACAGGGGAAACCTACAATGAGCAGTTCTTC
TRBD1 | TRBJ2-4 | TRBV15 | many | CATSGQGQILAKNIQYF | TGTGCCACCAGCGGCCAGGGACAGATACTAGCCAAAAACATTCAGTACTTC
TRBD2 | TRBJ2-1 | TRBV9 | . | CASSYSRDYAVGEQFF | TGTGCCAGCAGCTACTCCCGGGACTACGCTGTAGGTGAGCAGTTCTTC
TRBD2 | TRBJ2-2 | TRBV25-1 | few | CASSEGLAGQNTGELFF | TGTGCCAGCAGTGAGGGACTAGCGGGACAGAACACCGGGGAGCTGTTTTTT
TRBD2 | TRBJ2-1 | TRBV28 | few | CASSSIGRRAGGPLDEQFF | TGTGCCAGCTCCTCCATCGGTCGAAGAGCGGGAGGGCCGCTGGATGAGCAGTTCTTC
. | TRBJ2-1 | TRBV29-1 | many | CSGGAGPSYNEQFF | TGCAGTGGAGGGGCGGGACCCTCTTACAATGAGCAGTTCTTC
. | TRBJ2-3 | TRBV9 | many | CASSIRDWSGDTQYF | TGTGCCAGCAGCATCCGGGACTGGAGTGGAGATACGCAGTATTTT
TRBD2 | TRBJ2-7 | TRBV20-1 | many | CSARERTSSYEQYF | TGCAGTGCTAGAGAGAGGACTAGCTCTTACGAGCAGTACTTC
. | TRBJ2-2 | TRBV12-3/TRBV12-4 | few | CASSLGPANTGELFF | TGTGCCAGCAGTTTGGGACCCGCGAACACCGGGGAGCTGTTTTTT
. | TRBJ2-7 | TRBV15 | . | CATSRDRLIGNYEQYF | TGTGCCACCAGCAGAGATCGTCTGATAGGGAACTACGAGCAGTACTTC
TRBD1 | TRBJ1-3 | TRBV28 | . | CASTRPQGAGGNTIYF | TGTGCCAGCACTCGCCCCCAGGGGGCGGGGGGAAACACCATATATTTT
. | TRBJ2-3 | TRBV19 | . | CASSTRASDTQYF | TGTGCCAGTAGTACCAGGGCGTCAGATACGCAGTATTTT